This T cell receptor (beta chain) was observed in a study of graft-versus-host responses after intestinal transplantation. Study at large: Transplants were multivisceral, liver-intestinal, or isolated intestinal.

The CDR3 sequence is 14 residues long. Germline CDR1 reads LNHDA; CDR2 reads SQIVND (reference sequence). V was cut by 1 base and J by 11 bases, with 12 bases left in between. Details on this clone: Its antigen is not known.

Profiling relied on immunoSEQ multiplex PCR, and the TCRdb table lists in-frame clones only, not all of them. The sample has about 19,000 clones; roughly 86% are singletons. Findings of the study overall: The presence of high graft-versus-host to host-versus-graft clonal ratios in allografts characterized patients with graft-donor T cell macrochimerism.

The chain has TRBV19 and TRBJ1-6; D unresolved. Sequenced here: bone marrow, sampled approximately 130 days after transplant. This TCR was recovered from a human patient who received an intestinal transplant, so some T cells may come from the graft donor. The CDR3 sequence is CASSIGTGETPLHF. In nucleotides, the CDR3 is TGTGCCAGTAGTATAGGAACTGGAGAGACACCCCTCCACTTT.